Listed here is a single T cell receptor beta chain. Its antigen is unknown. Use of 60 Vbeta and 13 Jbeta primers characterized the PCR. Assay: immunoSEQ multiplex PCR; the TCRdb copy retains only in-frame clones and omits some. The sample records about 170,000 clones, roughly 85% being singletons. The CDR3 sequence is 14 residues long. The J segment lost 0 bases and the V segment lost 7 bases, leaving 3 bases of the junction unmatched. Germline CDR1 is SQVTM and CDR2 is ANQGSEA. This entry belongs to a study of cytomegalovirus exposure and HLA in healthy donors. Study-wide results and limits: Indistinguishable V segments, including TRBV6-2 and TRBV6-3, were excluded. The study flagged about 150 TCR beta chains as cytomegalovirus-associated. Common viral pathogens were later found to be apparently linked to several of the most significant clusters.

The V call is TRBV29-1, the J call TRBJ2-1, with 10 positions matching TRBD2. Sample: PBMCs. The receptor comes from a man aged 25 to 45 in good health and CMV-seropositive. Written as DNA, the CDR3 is TGCAGCGCTCTAGCGGGAGCCTCCTACAATGAGCAGTTCTTC. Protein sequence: CSALAGASYNEQFF.